Listed below are T cell receptor beta chains from one sample, sequenced in a study of blood T cell repertoires in COVID-19. The assay was immunoSEQ multiplex PCR, and TCRdb's table has in-frame clones only and misses some. Of roughly 390,000 clones in the sample, around 87% were seen once. The specimen sequenced was peripheral blood. The receptors were sampled from a woman aged 25-40 years with COVID-19, enrolled during active disease. The CDR3 runs from the conserved cysteine through the conserved F or W. Fields, in order: D gene, V gene, J gene, clone size, CDR3 DNA, CDR3 protein. D genes are given only for firm matches. Rows give clone size only sometimes, using once, few, many, or a class for an expanded clone.

TRBD2	TRBV3-1/TRBV3-2	TRBJ2-5	NA	TGTGCCAGCAGCCAAGTCCTAGCGGGAGGCCCCGAAGAAGAGACCCAGTACTTC	CASSQVLAGGPEEETQYF
NA	TRBV19	TRBJ1-2	NA	TGTGCCAGTAGTATGCCTTCGGACACCGCACTGGGAAACTATGGCTACACCTTC	CASSMPSDTALGNYGYTF
NA	TRBV4-1	TRBJ1-2	NA	TGCGCCAGCAGCCAAGGAAAGGACAGCCCTTATGGCTACACCTTC	CASSQGKDSPYGYTF
NA	TRBV7-9	TRBJ2-3	NA	TGTGCCACCCCTGTATTGGGCCTTTCTAGCACAGATACGCAGTATTTT	CATPVLGLSSTDTQYF
TRBD1	TRBV5-1	TRBJ2-7	NA	TGCGCCAGCAGCACGGGACAGGGGGCGGGTGAGCAGTACTTC	CASSTGQGAGEQYF
NA	TRBV11-2	TRBJ2-7	NA	TGTGCCAGCAGCTTAGGTATGGCAGGGGAGCAGTACTTC	CASSLGMAGEQYF
TRBD2	TRBV14	TRBJ2-2	NA	TGTGCCAGCAGCGAACTAGCGGCTTACGGGGAGCTGTTTTTT	CASSELAAYGELFF
TRBD1	TRBV11-2	TRBJ1-2	NA	TGTGCCAGCAGCTTCCGGGACAGGGTTGACTATGGCTACACCTTC	CASSFRDRVDYGYTF
TRBD2	TRBV27	TRBJ2-3	NA	TGTGCCAGCACACTAGCGGGAGGGAATACGCAGTATTTT	CASTLAGGNTQYF
TRBD1	TRBV27	TRBJ1-2	NA	TGTGCCAGCAGTTTCGCTACAGGGGCCGGTGGCTACACCTTC	CASSFATGAGGYTF
NA	TRBV5-1	TRBJ2-5	NA	TGCGCCAGCAGCTTGCTGTCAGAAGAGACCCAGTACTTC	CASSLLSEETQYF
NA	TRBV7-3	TRBJ1-1	NA	TGTGCCAGCAGCTTACTTGGGGCATCGAACACTGAAGCTTTCTTT	CASSLLGASNTEAFF
TRBD2	TRBV4-1	TRBJ2-7	NA	TGCGCCAGCAGCCTCGGACTAGGAGCCTACGAGCAGTACTTC	CASSLGLGAYEQYF
NA	TRBV27	TRBJ2-7	few	TGTGCCAGCAATGAGGGGGAGATCGACCACGAGCAGTACTTC	CASNEGEIDHEQYF
TRBD2	TRBV3-1/TRBV3-2	TRBJ2-3	NA	TGTGCCAGCAGCTACCTAGCGGGAGGAGCAGATACGCAGTATTTT	CASSYLAGGADTQYF
NA	TRBV28	TRBJ1-3	NA	TGTGCCAGCCGGGAGGCTGGAAACACCATATATTTT	CASREAGNTIYF
NA	TRBV10-2	TRBJ1-6	NA	TGCGCCAGCAGCGAGCAGAGGAATTCACCCCTCCACTTT	CASSEQRNSPLHF
TRBD1	TRBV28	TRBJ2-7	many	TGTGCCAGCAGTTCGGTACCTTGGGACAGCTCCTACGAGCAGTACTTC	CASSSVPWDSSYEQYF
NA	TRBV24-1	TRBJ2-2	NA	TGTGCCACCAGTGATCCAGGGATGGCGACCGGGGAGCTGTTTTTT	CATSDPGMATGELFF
TRBD1	TRBV7-3	TRBJ1-2	NA	TGTGCCAGCAGCGTAACCGACAGGGGAGATGGCTACACCTTC	CASSVTDRGDGYTF
NA	TRBV4-2	TRBJ1-2	NA	TGTGCCAGCAGCCAAGGTCGGGAGGGGAGGGGGTATGGCTACACCTTC	CASSQGREGRGYGYTF
NA	TRBV7-9	TRBJ1-2	NA	TGTGCCAGCAGCCCAACCTCAGGGGACTATGGCTACACCTTC	CASSPTSGDYGYTF
TRBD1	TRBV30	TRBJ2-7	NA	TGTGCCTGGAGTGTAGGGACAGGGGAATTCTACGAGCAGTACTTC	CAWSVGTGEFYEQYF
TRBD1	TRBV19	TRBJ2-7	NA	TGTGCCAGTAGTATTGGAGACAGGGACTACGAGCAGTACTTC	CASSIGDRDYEQYF
TRBD1	TRBV5-1	TRBJ2-7	NA	TGCGCCAGCAGCTTGGGGACAGGGGAGACCTACGAGCAGTACTTC	CASSLGTGETYEQYF
NA	TRBV7-9	TRBJ2-5	NA	TGTGCCAGCAGCTTAGGGAAGGGGGAGACCCAGTACTTC	CASSLGKGETQYF
NA	TRBV2	TRBJ2-5	NA	TGTGCCAGCAACCAACAGGGAGGGGGAGAGACCCAGTACTTC	CASNQQGGGETQYF
NA	TRBV12-3/TRBV12-4	TRBJ2-7	NA	TGTGCCAGCATTCGGGCAGGGGCCTACGAGCAGTACTTC	CASIRAGAYEQYF
NA	TRBV24-1	TRBJ2-1	NA	TGTGCCACCAGTGATCCCGGGAGACATAATGAGCAGTTCTTC	CATSDPGRHNEQFF
NA	TRBV27	TRBJ2-7	NA	TGTGCCAGCAGTCAGGGGGGAAATTACTACGAGCAGTACTTC	CASSQGGNYYEQYF
NA	TRBV18	TRBJ2-5	NA	TGTGCCAGCTCCCCTCAGCGGAGGCCGTACCAAGAGACCCAGTACTTC	CASSPQRRPYQETQYF
TRBD1	TRBV19	TRBJ2-7	NA	TGTGCCAGTAGTGGGACAGGGTTTGACGAGCAGTACTTC	CASSGTGFDEQYF
TRBD1	TRBV4-3	TRBJ1-1	NA	TGCGCCAGCAGCCAAGAAGGACAGGGGGCATCTGAAGCTTTCTTT	CASSQEGQGASEAFF
NA	TRBV9	TRBJ2-7	NA	TGTGCCAGCAGCGTTCGGCGGGATACCTACGAGCAGTACTTC	CASSVRRDTYEQYF
NA	TRBV19	TRBJ2-5	NA	TGTGCCAGTAGTATCGGTGTGTGGGAGACCCAGTACTTC	CASSIGVWETQYF
NA	TRBV2	TRBJ2-3	NA	TGTGCCAGCAGTGATGGAGGGTTAGGCACAGATACGCAGTATTTT	CASSDGGLGTDTQYF
TRBD1	TRBV4-1	TRBJ1-2	NA	TGCGCCAGCAGCCGCCCCCTTGACAGGGATGCTGGCTACACCTTC	CASSRPLDRDAGYTF
NA	TRBV27	TRBJ1-5	NA	TGTGCCAGCAGTTTATCGGGAGGGGGCAATCAGCCCCAGCATTTT	CASSLSGGGNQPQHF
NA	TRBV7-2	TRBJ1-6	NA	TGTGCCAGCAGCCCGACCCCCCCGACAGGAGACAATTCACCCCTCCACTTT	CASSPTPPTGDNSPLHF
TRBD2	TRBV2	TRBJ2-1	once	TGTGCCAGCAGTGAACAGGGCGGTTTAGCGGGAGGTCCGCAGTTCTTC	CASSEQGGLAGGPQFF
NA	TRBV4-1	TRBJ2-2	few	TGCGCCAGCAGCTCCGACCGGACTGCGAACACCGGGGAGCTGTTTTTT	CASSSDRTANTGELFF
TRBD1	TRBV6-6	TRBJ1-1	NA	TGTGCCAGCAGTACTAGGGGGCGCTTCGACACTGAAGCTTTCTTT	CASSTRGRFDTEAFF
TRBD2	TRBV5-8	TRBJ2-1	NA	TGTGCCAGCAGCCTTGCTCTAGCGGGAGGGCCAGAGCAGTTCTTC	CASSLALAGGPEQFF
TRBD2	TRBV20-1	TRBJ2-1	few	TGCAGTGCTAGTTTCCAGCGGGAGGGCGATGAGCAGTTCTTC	CSASFQREGDEQFF
NA	TRBV7-9	TRBJ1-4	NA	TGTGCCAGCAGCTTTTCAGTGATCAATGAAAAACTGTTTTTT	CASSFSVINEKLFF
NA	TRBV5-4	TRBJ2-7	once	TGTGCCAGCAGCCCCGGGGTGGCCGAGCAGTACTTC	CASSPGVAEQYF
NA	TRBV5-4	TRBJ2-2	once	TGTGCCAGCAGCTTGACTAGCTGGAACACCGGGGAGCTGTTTTTT	CASSLTSWNTGELFF
TRBD2	TRBV7-3	TRBJ2-1	NA	TGTGCCAGCAGCTTAATCGGCGGGGGTCCTCGAAATGAGCAGTTCTTC	CASSLIGGGPRNEQFF
NA	TRBV28	TRBJ2-2	NA	TGTGCCAGCAGTGGACAAAGGGGCACCGGGGAGCTGTTTTTT	CASSGQRGTGELFF
NA	TRBV3-1/TRBV3-2	TRBJ2-5	NA	TGTGCCAGCAGCCTTGGGGACTTAAGGGGAGAGACCCAGTACTTC	CASSLGDLRGETQYF
NA	TRBV5-3	TRBJ1-6	NA	TGTGCCAGCCACTACAGGGTTATCTCACCCCTCCACTTT	CASHYRVISPLHF
NA	TRBV20-1	TRBJ1-1	NA	TGCAGTGCTAGAGACGGGACTGAAGCTTTCTTT	CSARDGTEAFF
NA	TRBV27	TRBJ2-3	NA	TGTGCCAGCAGTTATCTTGGCAGCACAGATACGCAGTATTTT	CASSYLGSTDTQYF